This is a list of T cell receptor beta chains from one sample in a study of beta chain features in type 1 diabetes. Clones were read by immunoSEQ multiplex PCR, and TCRdb kept only the in-frame ones, dropping some. This sample has about 640,000 clones, with under 15% found just once. The specimen was naive CD4+ T cells from blood. The source of these receptors is a man between 25 and 39 years old with type 1 diabetes. CDR3s include the opening cysteine and the closing phenylalanine or tryptophan. Each record gives: clone size, J gene, V gene, CDR3 length, D gene, CDR3 DNA, CDR3 protein. D genes are given only for firm matches. A row's size may be missing; if present it is once, few, many or a size class.

. | TRBJ2-3 | TRBV5-4 | 13 | . | TGTGCCAGCAGCCCGTATACGAGGGATACGCAGTATTTT | CASSPYTRDTQYF
few | TRBJ2-7 | TRBV6-5 | 13 | . | TGTGCCAGCAGCCCCAGGATCCCCTACGAGCAGTACTTC | CASSPRIPYEQYF
. | TRBJ1-2 | TRBV27 | 16 | . | TGTGCCAGCAGTTCTGCCGAGGGCAGGGGAGTCTATGGCTACACCTTC | CASSSAEGRGVYGYTF
few | TRBJ1-2 | TRBV5-1 | 13 | . | TGCGCCAGCAGTTTTCAGGGCCGCTATGGCTACACCTTC | CASSFQGRYGYTF
. | TRBJ2-3 | TRBV18 | 19 | TRBD2 | TGTGCCAGCTCACCATGGACTAGCGGGGGTAGCGGCTCCACAGATACGCAGTATTTT | CASSPWTSGGSGSTDTQYF
. | TRBJ2-1 | TRBV7-6 | 14 | TRBD1 | TGTGCCAGCAGCCAACCCTGGGACAGGGATGAGCAGTTCTTC | CASSQPWDRDEQFF
. | TRBJ1-1 | TRBV13 | 14 | . | TGTGCCAGCAGCCTTCAGGGTGGCCCGACTGAAGCTTTCTTT | CASSLQGGPTEAFF
few | TRBJ1-6 | TRBV6-1 | 11 | . | TGTGCCAGCAGTTACGATTCACCCCTCCACTTT | CASSYDSPLHF
. | TRBJ1-1 | TRBV18 | 13 | . | TGTGCCAGCTCACCACGAGGGGAAACTGAAGCTTTCTTT | CASSPRGETEAFF
. | TRBJ2-3 | TRBV11-3 | 14 | . | TGTGCCAGCAGCTTAGAACCCCCGCCGAGGGCGCAGTATTTT | CASSLEPPPRAQYF
. | TRBJ1-6 | TRBV6-5 | 13 | . | TGTGCCAGCACCAGGGCCTATAATTCACCCCTCCACTTT | CASTRAYNSPLHF
. | TRBJ1-1 | TRBV7-6 | 15 | . | TGTGCCAGCAGCTTAGTTGGGCTGGGCAGCTATGAAGCTTTCTTT | CASSLVGLGSYEAFF
few | TRBJ2-4 | TRBV19 | 15 | . | TGTGCCACCACCCCATGGGGCGGGACAGCTGATAATCAGTACTTC | CATTPWGGTADNQYF
few | TRBJ2-2 | TRBV7-2 | 14 | TRBD1 | TGTGCCAGCAGCCCGAGACAGGGTCCCGGGGAGCTGTTTTTT | CASSPRQGPGELFF
. | TRBJ1-2 | TRBV2 | 13 | . | TGTGCCAGCAGTGACCGGGGGGGAGGTGGCTACACCTTC | CASSDRGGGGYTF
few | TRBJ2-5 | TRBV4-3 | 12 | . | TGCGCCAGCAGCCTCACCGGCGAGACCCAGTACTTC | CASSLTGETQYF
few | TRBJ2-7 | TRBV18 | 14 | . | TGTGCCAGCTCACCGGCAGGGATGGGGTACGAGCAGTACTTC | CASSPAGMGYEQYF
. | TRBJ1-6 | TRBV10-3 | 14 | . | TGTGCCATGAAAGGTGGCTCCTATAATTCACCCCTCCACTTT | CAMKGGSYNSPLHF
. | TRBJ1-5 | TRBV13 | 15 | . | TGTGCCAGCAGCTATAGAGGTGCGGGAAATCAGCCCCAGCATTTT | CASSYRGAGNQPQHF
. | TRBJ1-1 | TRBV5-6 | 12 | . | TGTGCCAGCAGCCTGACTGCCACTGAAGCTTTCTTT | CASSLTATEAFF
few | TRBJ1-2 | TRBV4-3 | 16 | . | TGCGCCAGCAGCCAAGACGGTTCCGGACGAATTGGAGGCTACACCTTC | CASSQDGSGRIGGYTF
. | TRBJ2-5 | TRBV5-4 | 12 | . | TGTGCCAGCAGCTTGGATCAGGTGCGGCAGTACTTC | CASSLDQVRQYF
few | TRBJ2-3 | TRBV11-2 | 16 | TRBD2 | TGTGCCAGCAGCAGTAGCGGGGGGGCCCCCACAGATACGCAGTATTTT | CASSSSGGAPTDTQYF
. | TRBJ1-6 | TRBV30 | 15 | . | TGTGCCTGGAGTGTACCAGGGGCGACGAATTCACCCCTCCACTTT | CAWSVPGATNSPLHF
. | TRBJ1-4 | TRBV18 | 18 | TRBD1 | TGTGCCAGCTCACCACCGAATTCTGGGGACAGGCTTAATGAAAAACTGTTTTTT | CASSPPNSGDRLNEKLFF
. | TRBJ2-1 | TRBV5-1 | 17 | TRBD1 | TGCGCCAGCAGCCCATTGGGGGGACAGGGACCTTACAATGAGCAGTTCTTC | CASSPLGGQGPYNEQFF
once | TRBJ2-7 | TRBV4-3 | 16 | . | TGCGCCAGCAGCCAAGCGGGCGCCTCAAGCTCCTACGAGCAGTACTTC | CASSQAGASSSYEQYF
. | TRBJ2-7 | TRBV2 | 13 | TRBD2 | TGTGCCAGCAGCGGGGGGTCGAACTACGAGCAGTACTTC | CASSGGSNYEQYF
few | TRBJ1-1 | TRBV15 | 15 | TRBD1 | TGTGCCACCAGCCAAGAAAGGGGAGGGGGCTTTACAGCTTTCTTT | CATSQERGGGFTAFF
few | TRBJ2-3 | TRBV5-1 | 14 | TRBD1 | TGCGCCAGCAGCCTAGGGACAGGCACAGATACGCAGTATTTT | CASSLGTGTDTQYF
. | TRBJ2-5 | TRBV2 | 12 | . | TGTGCCAGCAGATCAGTTGAAGAGACCCAGTACTTC | CASRSVEETQYF
. | TRBJ2-1 | TRBV5-1 | 14 | . | TGCGCCAGCAGCTTGTGGAGCTCCTACAATGAGCAGTTCTTC | CASSLWSSYNEQFF
few | TRBJ1-3 | TRBV2 | 13 | . | TGTGCCAGCAGTCGGGACGGTGGAAACACCATATATTTT | CASSRDGGNTIYF
. | TRBJ2-3 | TRBV7-2 | 16 | TRBD2 | TGTGCCACCGCGACCAATAGCGGGGGATTCACAGATACGCAGTATTTT | CATATNSGGFTDTQYF
. | TRBJ1-5 | TRBV18 | 13 | . | TGTGCCAGCTCACCACCTGGAGGGGAGCCCCAGCATTTT | CASSPPGGEPQHF
. | TRBJ1-3 | TRBV5-1 | 18 | . | TGCGCCAGCAGCTTCGTCCCCGGGACGGCTAGCTCTGGAAACACCATATATTTT | CASSFVPGTASSGNTIYF
. | TRBJ1-6 | TRBV6-5 | 15 | TRBD1 | TGTGCCAGCAGCAGACAGGGACTGAAGGATTCACCCCTCCACTTT | CASSRQGLKDSPLHF
few | TRBJ1-2 | TRBV9 | 14 | TRBD1 | TGTGCCAGCAACGCAGGGACAGGGGGCGATGGCTACACCTTC | CASNAGTGGDGYTF
. | TRBJ1-1 | TRBV5-1 | 16 | . | TGCGCCAGCAGCTTGGTAGAACAGGGCTGGAACACTGAAGCTTTCTTT | CASSLVEQGWNTEAFF
. | TRBJ2-1 | TRBV7-9 | 14 | . | TGTGCCAGCAGCTTAGCTAGCAGGAGCGATGAGCAGTTCTTC | CASSLASRSDEQFF
few | TRBJ2-7 | TRBV27 | 16 | TRBD1 | TGTGCCAGCAGTCCCCAGGGGGACAGGGGGTGGCGTGAGCAGTACTTC | CASSPQGDRGWREQYF
few | TRBJ2-6 | TRBV28 | 15 | . | TGTGCCAGCAGTGAACCGGTGACTGGGGCCAACGTCCTGACTTTC | CASSEPVTGANVLTF
. | TRBJ1-1 | TRBV6-5 | 13 | . | TGTGCCAGCACCTATGGCGGGGGCACTGAAGCTTTCTTT | CASTYGGGTEAFF
many | TRBJ2-6 | TRBV7-9 | 15 | . | TGTGCCTCCCGGGGGCGAACCCCTGGGGCCAACGTCCTGACTTTC | CASRGRTPGANVLTF
. | TRBJ1-1 | TRBV5-1 | 12 | . | TGCGCCAGCAGCTTGGATTTCGCTGAAGCTTTCTTT | CASSLDFAEAFF
few | TRBJ1-2 | TRBV29-1 | 16 | . | TGCAGCGTTGAAGGGGGAGGCATGGGGTCTAACTATGGCTACACCTTC | CSVEGGGMGSNYGYTF
few | TRBJ1-2 | TRBV9 | 13 | . | TGTGCCAGCAGCTCTCCGGATGTCTTCGGCTACACCTTC | CASSSPDVFGYTF
. | TRBJ2-3 | TRBV7-3 | 15 | . | TGTGCCAGCAGCCCGGGTGGATTGGGCACAGATACGCAGTATTTT | CASSPGGLGTDTQYF